The 10 T cell receptor beta chains in this list originate from one sample, sequenced in a study of T cells in Graves' hyperthyroidism and ophthalmopathy. From RNA transcripts, TCR beta CDR3 regions were amplified. The TCR CDR3 first-round RT-PCR relied on the HTBI primer set. TCRdb reanalysed the multiplex PCR reads using MiXCR and keeps one entry per CDR3 protein. The sample consists of nearly 750,000 distinct CDR3 sequences, roughly 32% of them appearing once. Sequenced: blood. All receptors come from a woman in her thirties or forties with Graves' hyperthyroidism.

This clonotype was observed once. The chain recombines TRBV7-6 with TRBJ1-2; D may be TRBD1 (6 bases). The germline V gene has CDR1 SGHVS and CDR2 FNYEAQ. The CDR3 has 16 amino acids. V dropped 0 bases and J dropped 6 bases, with 17 bases sitting between them. CDR3 loop: CASSLAAQGIEDGYTF. CDR3 nucleotides: TGTGCCAGCAGCTTAGCGGCACAGGGAATAGAGGATGGCTACACCTTC.

This clonotype was observed many times. The rearrangement links TRBV24-1 to TRBJ1-1, with TRBD1 as a possible D gene (5 bases). The CDR3 is made up of 11 amino acids. V was cut by 9 bases and J by 6 bases, with 10 bases left in between. Germline-derived CDR1 and CDR2 are KGHDR and SFDVKD. CDR3 protein: CATSDRAEAFF. The CDR3 bases are TGTGCCACCTCCGACAGAGCTGAAGCTTTCTTT.

This clonotype was counted between two and nine times. The chain combines TRBV5-6 with TRBJ1-2; the D is unclear. Per germline, CDR1 SGHDT and CDR2 YYEEEE. The ends were cut back, 4 bases at V and 8 bases at J, with 18 bases in the middle. The CDR3 is 14 amino acids. The CDR3 spells CASSQAFSRRGYTF. Written as DNA, the CDR3 is TGTGCCAGCAGCCAAGCTTTTAGCAGGCGCGGCTACACCTTC.

This clonotype was counted ten times or more. The chain employs TRBV12-5 and TRBJ1-2; D possibly corresponds to TRBD1 (5 bases). Deletions cut 7 bases from V and 6 bases from J, with 18 bases between. The CDR3 totals 14 residues. Germline-derived CDR1 and CDR2 are LGHNT and FRNRAP. The CDR3 region has the DNA TGTGCTAGTGCCCTTGGGGAGGGGTCGAATGGCTACACCTTC. Translation: CASALGEGSNGYTF.

This clonotype was recorded a few times. The chain has TRBV12-3 or TRBV12-4 and TRBJ2-5; TRBD2 agrees at 9 bases. This CDR3 is 16 amino acids long. With 1 base clipped from V and 3 bases from J, the junction kept 6 bases outside the gene matches. For the CDR3, the DNA is TGTGCCAGCAGTTTAGTCTTTCAGCGGGAGGAAGAGACCCAGTACTTC. Translated: CASSLVFQREEETQYF.

The rearrangement joins TRBV6-6 to TRBJ1-4, with a weak D call TRBD1 (6 bases). The CDR3 totals 13 residues. Trimming took 4 bases from V and 15 from J, leaving 18 bases between them. CDR1 MNHNY and CDR2 SVGAGI come from the germline V gene (reference sequence). The CDR3 spells CASSSYRENSMFF. The CDR3 DNA is TGTGCCAGCAGTTCGTACAGGGAGAATTCGATGTTTTTT.

This clonotype was detected ten times or more. The chain recombines TRBV7-9 with TRBJ1-2, with D uncertain. This CDR3 spans 14 amino acids. From germline, CDR1 is SEHNR and CDR2 FQNEAQ (reference sequence). V was pared by 5 bases and J by 4 bases, with 14 bases between. This CDR3 reads CASSPTEGSYGYTF. CDR3 DNA: TGTGCCAGCAGCCCAACGGAGGGATCCTATGGCTACACCTTC.

At least ten counts were recorded for this clonotype. The genes are TRBV2 and TRBJ1-1, with a tentative D call TRBD1 (5 bases). CDR1 SNHLY and CDR2 FYNNEI come from the germline V gene. V was trimmed by 5 bases and J by 3 bases, leaving 7 bases between them. This CDR3 is 12 amino acids long. The CDR3 sequence: CASSRQYTEAFF. The CDR3 region has the DNA TGTGCCAGCAGTAGACAGTACACTGAAGCTTTCTTT.

Remarks on this clonotype: Germline and junction disagree at one end, which may indicate a read error. This sequence joins TRBV19 and TRBJ1-5; TRBD1 matches at 7 bases. The CDR3 is made up of 14 amino acids. Germline V CDR1 and CDR2: LNHDA, SQIVND (reference sequence). The CDR3 reads CASSLGQHNRPQHF. The DNA for the CDR3 is TGTGCCAGTAGCCTGGGACAGCACAATCGGCCCCAGCATTTT.

The rearrangement joins TRBV12-3 or TRBV12-4 to TRBJ1-5; maybe TRBD1 (5 bases). V shed 9 bases and J shed 3 bases, with 18 bases lying between them. The CDR3 contains 15 residues. This chain's CDR3 is CASSGLGLFNQPQHF. The CDR3 coding sequence is TGTGCCAGTTCGGGACTAGGACTCTTCAATCAGCCCCAGCATTTT.